This T cell receptor beta chain was recorded in a study of long-term antiretroviral therapy in people with HIV. The CDR3 covers 14 residues. Deletions cut 0 bases from V and 1 base from J, with 4 bases between. CDR1 and CDR2 (germline): SGHDT, YYEEEE. There was at least one pre-ART PBMC sample for each donor, plus at least two post-ART PBMC samples. As regards this clone: This same CDR3 is encoded by further DNA sequences in the sample.

Runs used v3.0 of the immunoSEQ assay and were done at survey level. Using immunoSEQ multiplex PCR, the repertoire was profiled, and TCRdb retains in-frame clones only, with some absent. Seen here are around 37,000 clones, approximately 85% observed once, and the top ten hold approximately 4.7%. The sample here was unsorted PBMCs, taken about 3.4 years after starting antiretroviral therapy. This TCR was recovered from a young man with HIV. The chain recombines TRBV5-6 with TRBJ2-2; D remains ambiguous. CDR3 sequence: CASSLGRNTGELFF. The CDR3 DNA is TGTGCCAGCAGCTTGGGACGGAACACCGGGGAGCTGTTTTTT.